This T cell receptor (beta chain) was retrieved from a study of T cell responses to AZD1222 COVID-19 vaccine (dated by TCRdb to the early 2020s). About the investigation overall: Because spike-specific TCR depth and breadth did not differ between the two schedules, AZD1222 recipients who got a second dose at roughly 4 weeks were pooled with those who got a second dose at roughly 12 weeks. Trial participants were enrolled into age subgroups of 18-55, 56-69 and 70-plus years, which contained 148, 28 and 57 TCR-sequenced participants, respectively. TCR sequencing was performed for 230 to 250 trial participants, of whom about 200 were given two doses of AZD1222 and approximately 25 were given two doses of MenACWY control vaccine.

About this clone itself: It has no known antigen specificity. No qualities accompany the bases; no much larger clone lies one base away.

Interpreted using the paper, the time point label stands for: baseline before first vaccination. Vaccinee samples came from UK trials COV001 and COV002, including a single-blind randomized controlled phase 2/3 trial of AZD1222 (ChAdOx1 nCoV-19) in healthy adults. Trial participant PBMC samples were collected at day 0 and day 28 after the second dose for TCRbeta chain sequencing. The CDR3 regions of human TCRbeta chains were analyzed by immunosequencing. Per the original workflow: Repertoire TCRs were matched against a reference library of SARS-CoV-2-specific TCRs generated with the MIRA antigen-specificity platform. Breadth was defined as the fraction of unique TCRs that were SARS-CoV-2-associated, and depth was defined as the fraction of total T cells that were SARS-CoV-2-associated. Using the MIRA data, every spike-specific TCR was mapped to the spike region that the TCR reacted to and assigned to either a CD4 or a CD8 class. Log10-transformed breadth and depth values were compared by one-way ANOVA with Sidak's multiple comparisons tests. The table comes from immuneACCESS by way of TCRdb, which keeps in-frame sequences with V and J called. Part of the clones is missing from these tables; in studies checked, under half for an unresolved V gene and the rest for unknown reasons. D and trimming come from the DNA, and the V and J calls and clone size come from that table. In all, the sample holds under 200,000 clones, and approximately 92% of those were seen once. 1.6% of the sample is taken by the ten largest.

Overall results and qualifications from the work: The 56-69-year group was small, and its depth increase did not reach significance, likely because of low power. Because no samples from the day 14 peak response were available, repertoires could be characterized only after the peak T cell response. The whole spike protein was spanned by vaccine-associated CD4 TCRs, and dominant responses were seen in regions 160-218 and 743-854. Conclusions about previously exposed vaccinees are limited because only a handful of AZD1222 recipients were SARS-CoV-2 seropositive at baseline. Participants were mostly white British, with more females than males. The authors suggested clonal diversity may have been underestimated. A significant rise in spike-specific TCR breadth and depth was observed after two AZD1222 doses relative to day 0 and relative to MenACWY recipients. Epitopes outside the regions mutated in the B.1.351 and B.1.1.7 variants were reportedly recognized by nearly half of the unique spike-specific TCRs.

CDR1 is given as GTSNPN and CDR2 as SVGIG, both from the germline V gene (reference sequence). Spanning cysteine to phenylalanine, the CDR3 consists of 14 amino acids. Only the CDR3 DNA stays, 42 bases, in frame from base 1. The junction shows trimming of 5 bases on V and 0 bases on J, plus 13 bases between the germline ends. This material consisted of peripheral blood, taken on day 0 of AZD1222 vaccination. The chain is made from TRBV30 and TRBJ1-1; no confident D gene assignment can be made. The receptor was isolated from an adult in good health. Here is the DNA: TGTGCCTGGCTAGCTTCCCCTGTGAACACTGAAGCTTTCTTT. Translation gives CAWLASPVNTEAFF.